The present entry profiles one TCR beta chain with its context. The antigen is undetermined. Coverage ceases 3 residues before the CDR3 finishes, and the germline J gene fills in the end. CDR1 is LNHDA, CDR2 SQIVND, per germline (reference sequence). The CDR3 loop spans 16 amino acids. These data belong to a study of T cells in women clearing cervical HPV infection. Turning to the study itself: Controls were women whose single incident HPV16 infection cleared within 12 months without precancer or cancer. Findings and caveats of the study: Combining TCR richness with V gene abundances gave approximately 0.8 AUC.

HPV was found by MY09/MY11 PCR and dot-blot genotyping. Clones were read by immunoSEQ multiplex PCR, and TCRdb kept only the in-frame ones, dropping some. Its listing shows tens of thousands of clones. V gene TRBV19 combines with J gene TRBJ2-3, with 9 bases aligning to TRBD1. Sequencing was performed on blood buffy coat. This TCR derives from a woman between 18 and 69 years old with a cervical HPV16 infection that either progressed to CIN3+ or cleared (not recorded which). The DNA read from the CDR3 is TGTGCCAGTAGTATAGTGACAGGGGGTAGCAATCAGCCG. Protein sequence: CASSIVTGGSNQP. From start to end, the CDR3 is CASSIVTGGSNQPQYF.